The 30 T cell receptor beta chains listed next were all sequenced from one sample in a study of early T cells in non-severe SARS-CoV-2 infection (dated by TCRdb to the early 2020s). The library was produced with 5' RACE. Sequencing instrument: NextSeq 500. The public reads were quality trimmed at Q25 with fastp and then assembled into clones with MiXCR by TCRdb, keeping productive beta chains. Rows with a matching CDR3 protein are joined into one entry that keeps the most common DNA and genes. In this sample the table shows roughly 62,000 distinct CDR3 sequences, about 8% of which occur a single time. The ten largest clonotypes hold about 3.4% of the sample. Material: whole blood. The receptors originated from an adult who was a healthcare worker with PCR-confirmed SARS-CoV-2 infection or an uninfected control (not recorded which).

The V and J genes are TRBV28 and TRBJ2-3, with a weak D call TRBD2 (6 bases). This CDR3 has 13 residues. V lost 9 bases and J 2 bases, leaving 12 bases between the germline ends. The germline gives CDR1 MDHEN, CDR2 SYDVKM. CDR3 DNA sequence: TGTGCCAGTAGGCGGGACCACACAGATACGCAGTATTTT. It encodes CASRRDHTDTQYF. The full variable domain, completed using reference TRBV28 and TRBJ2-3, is DVKVTQSSRYLVKRTGEKVFLECVQDMDHENMFWYRQDPGLGLRLIYFSYDVKMKEKGDIPEGYSVSREKKERFSLILESASTNQTSMYLCASRRDHTDTQYFGPGTRLTVL.

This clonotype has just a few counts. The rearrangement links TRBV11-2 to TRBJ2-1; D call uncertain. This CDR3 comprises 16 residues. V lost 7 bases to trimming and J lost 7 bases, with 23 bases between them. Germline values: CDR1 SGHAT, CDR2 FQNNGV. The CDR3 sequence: CASTGQSPRPLNEQFF. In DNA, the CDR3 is TGTGCCAGCACCGGCCAGTCTCCAAGGCCCTTGAATGAGCAGTTCTTC.

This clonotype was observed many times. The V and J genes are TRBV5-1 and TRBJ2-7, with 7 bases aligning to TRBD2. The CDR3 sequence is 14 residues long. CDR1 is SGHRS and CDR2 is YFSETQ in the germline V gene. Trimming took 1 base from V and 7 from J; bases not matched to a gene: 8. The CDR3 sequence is CASSLTGGGGEQYF. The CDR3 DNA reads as TGCGCCAGCAGCTTGACGGGAGGCGGGGGTGAGCAGTACTTC. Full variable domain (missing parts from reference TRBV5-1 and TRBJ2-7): KAGVTQTPRYLIKTRGQQVTLSCSPISGHRSVSWYQQTPGQGLQFLFEYFSETQRNKGNFPGRFSGRQFSNSRSEMNVSTLELGDSALYLCASSLTGGGGEQYFGPGTRLTVT.

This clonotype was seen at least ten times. CDR3 sequence: CSGGGMGEETQYF. CDR3 DNA: TGCAGCGGGGGGGGTATGGGAGAGGAGACCCAGTACTTC. The genes are TRBV29-1 and TRBJ2-5; TRBD2 aligns across 7 bases. Trimming removed 7 bases from V and 5 bases from J; junction bases left unmatched: 10. From germline, CDR1 is SQVTM and CDR2 ANQGSEA. The CDR3 runs 13 residues. The complete variable domain, with remaining parts taken from reference TRBV29-1 and TRBJ2-5, reads SAVISQKPSRDICQRGTSLTIQCQVDSQVTMMFWYRQQPGQSLTLIATANQGSEATYESGFVIDKFPISRPNLTFSTLTVSNMSPEDSSIYLCSGGGMGEETQYFGPGTRLLVL.

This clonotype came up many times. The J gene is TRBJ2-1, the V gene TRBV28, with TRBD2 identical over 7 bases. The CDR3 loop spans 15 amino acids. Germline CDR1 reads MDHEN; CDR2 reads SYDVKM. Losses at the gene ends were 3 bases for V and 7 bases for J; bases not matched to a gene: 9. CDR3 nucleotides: TGTGCCAGCAGTTTGTCGGGCGGGAGACGTAATGAGCAGTTCTTC. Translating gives CASSLSGGRRNEQFF.

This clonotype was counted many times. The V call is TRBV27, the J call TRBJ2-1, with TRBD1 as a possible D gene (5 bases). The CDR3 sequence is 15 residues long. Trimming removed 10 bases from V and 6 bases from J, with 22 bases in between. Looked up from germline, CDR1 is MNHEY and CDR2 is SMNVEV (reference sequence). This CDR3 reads CATKLRAAAGNEQFF. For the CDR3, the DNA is TGTGCCACCAAACTCAGGGCGGCAGCAGGCAATGAGCAGTTCTTC.

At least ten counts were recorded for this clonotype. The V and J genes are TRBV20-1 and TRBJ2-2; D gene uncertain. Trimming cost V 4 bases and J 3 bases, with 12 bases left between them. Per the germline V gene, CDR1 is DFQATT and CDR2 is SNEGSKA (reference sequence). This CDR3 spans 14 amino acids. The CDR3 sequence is CSATTGPHTGELFF. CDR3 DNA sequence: TGCAGTGCTACCACTGGACCCCACACCGGGGAGCTGTTTTTT.

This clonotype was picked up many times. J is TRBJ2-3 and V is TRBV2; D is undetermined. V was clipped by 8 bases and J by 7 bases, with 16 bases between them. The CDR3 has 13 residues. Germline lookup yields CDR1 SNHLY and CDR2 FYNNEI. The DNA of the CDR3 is TGTGCCAGCGAAAATTTAGGGCTGAATACGCAGTATTTT. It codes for CASENLGLNTQYF.

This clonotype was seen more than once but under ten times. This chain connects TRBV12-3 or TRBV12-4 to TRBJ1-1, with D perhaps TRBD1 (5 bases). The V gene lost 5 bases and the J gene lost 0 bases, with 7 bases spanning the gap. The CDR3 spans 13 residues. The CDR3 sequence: CASSPGMNTEAFF. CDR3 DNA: TGTGCCAGCAGTCCAGGGATGAACACTGAAGCTTTCTTT.

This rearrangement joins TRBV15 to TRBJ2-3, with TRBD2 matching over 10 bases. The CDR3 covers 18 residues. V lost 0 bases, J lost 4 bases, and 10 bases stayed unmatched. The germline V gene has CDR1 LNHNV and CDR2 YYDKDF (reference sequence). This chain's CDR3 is CATSRDRGTSGIADTQYF. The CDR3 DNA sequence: TGTGCCACCAGCAGAGATCGGGGAACTAGCGGGATCGCAGATACGCAGTATTTT.

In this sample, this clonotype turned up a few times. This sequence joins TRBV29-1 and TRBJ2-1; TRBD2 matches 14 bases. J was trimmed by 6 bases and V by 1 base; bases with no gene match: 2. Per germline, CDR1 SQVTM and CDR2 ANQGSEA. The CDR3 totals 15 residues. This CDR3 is CSVEGGTSGSNEQFF. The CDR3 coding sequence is TGCAGCGTTGAAGGTGGGACTAGCGGGAGCAATGAGCAGTTCTTC.

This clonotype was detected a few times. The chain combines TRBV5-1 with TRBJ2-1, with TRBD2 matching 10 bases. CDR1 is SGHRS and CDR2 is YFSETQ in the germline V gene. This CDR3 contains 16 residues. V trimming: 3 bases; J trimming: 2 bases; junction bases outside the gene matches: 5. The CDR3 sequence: CASSWLAGGAYNEQFF. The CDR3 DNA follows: TGCGCCAGCAGCTGGTTAGCGGGAGGTGCCTACAATGAGCAGTTCTTC.

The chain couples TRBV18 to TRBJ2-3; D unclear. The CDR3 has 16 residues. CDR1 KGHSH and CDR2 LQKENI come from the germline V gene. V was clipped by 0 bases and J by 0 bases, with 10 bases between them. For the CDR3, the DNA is TGTGCCAGCTCACCACCGACAATCCCCAGCACAGATACGCAGTATTTT. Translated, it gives CASSPPTIPSTDTQYF.

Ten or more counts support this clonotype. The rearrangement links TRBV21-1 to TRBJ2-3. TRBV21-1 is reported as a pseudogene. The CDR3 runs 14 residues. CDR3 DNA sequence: TGTGCCAGCAGCCAAAGGTGGGCTCCAGATACGCAGTATTTT. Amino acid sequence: CASSQRWAPDTQYF.

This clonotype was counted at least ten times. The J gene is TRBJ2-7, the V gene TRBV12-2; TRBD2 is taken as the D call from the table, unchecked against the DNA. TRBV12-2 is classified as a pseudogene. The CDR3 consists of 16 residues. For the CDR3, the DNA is TGTGCAAGTCGCACCCGCCTTCTAGCGCTCACCTACGAGCAGTACTTC. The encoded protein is CASRTRLLALTYEQYF.

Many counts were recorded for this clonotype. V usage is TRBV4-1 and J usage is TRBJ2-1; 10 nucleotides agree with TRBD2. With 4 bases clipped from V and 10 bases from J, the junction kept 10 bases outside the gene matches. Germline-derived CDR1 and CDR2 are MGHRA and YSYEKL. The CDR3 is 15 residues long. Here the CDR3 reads CASSRQSLAGEEQFF. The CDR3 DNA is TGCGCCAGCAGCCGCCAGAGCCTAGCGGGAGAGGAGCAGTTCTTC.

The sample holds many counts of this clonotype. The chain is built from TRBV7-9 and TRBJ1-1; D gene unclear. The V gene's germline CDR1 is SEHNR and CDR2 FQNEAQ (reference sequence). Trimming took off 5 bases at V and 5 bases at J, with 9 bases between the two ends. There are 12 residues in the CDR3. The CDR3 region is CASSHTRTEAFF. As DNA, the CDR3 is TGTGCCAGCAGCCACACACGTACTGAAGCTTTCTTT. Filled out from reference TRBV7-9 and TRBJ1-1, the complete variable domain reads DTGVSQNPRHKITKRGQNVTFRCDPISEHNRLYWYRQTLGQGPEFLTYFQNEAQLEKSRLLSDRFSAERPKGSFSTLEIQRTEQGDSAMYLCASSHTRTEAFFGQGTRLTVV.

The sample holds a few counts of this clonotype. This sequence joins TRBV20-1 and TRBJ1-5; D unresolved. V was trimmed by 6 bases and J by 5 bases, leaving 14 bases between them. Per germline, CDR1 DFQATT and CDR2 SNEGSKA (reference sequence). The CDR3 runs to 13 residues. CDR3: CSAGGSGDQPQHF. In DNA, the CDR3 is TGCAGTGCCGGAGGGTCGGGAGATCAGCCCCAGCATTTT.

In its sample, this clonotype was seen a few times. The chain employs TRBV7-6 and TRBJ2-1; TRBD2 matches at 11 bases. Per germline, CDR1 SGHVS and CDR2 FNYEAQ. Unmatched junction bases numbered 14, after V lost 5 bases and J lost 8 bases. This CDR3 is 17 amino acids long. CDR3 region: CASSPRGGTSGRDEQFF. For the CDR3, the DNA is TGTGCCAGCAGCCCTAGAGGGGGGACTAGCGGACGGGATGAGCAGTTCTTC. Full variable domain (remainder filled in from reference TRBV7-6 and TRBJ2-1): GAGVSQSPRYKVTKRGQDVALRCDPISGHVSLYWYRQALGQGPEFLTYFNYEAQQDKSGLPNDRFSAERPEGSISTLTIQRTEQRDSAMYRCASSPRGGTSGRDEQFFGPGTRLTVL.

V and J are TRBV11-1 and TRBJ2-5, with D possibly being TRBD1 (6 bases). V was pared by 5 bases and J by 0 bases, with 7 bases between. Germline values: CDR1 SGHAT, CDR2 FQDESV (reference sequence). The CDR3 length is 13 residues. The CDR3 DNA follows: TGTGCCAGCAGCCGGGACAACCAAGAGACCCAGTACTTC. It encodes CASSRDNQETQYF. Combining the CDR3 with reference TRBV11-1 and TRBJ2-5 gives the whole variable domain EAEVAQSPRYKITEKSQAVAFWCDPISGHATLYWYRQILGQGPELLVQFQDESVVDDSQLPKDRFSAERLKGVDSTLKIQPAELGDSAMYLCASSRDNQETQYFGPGTRLLVL.

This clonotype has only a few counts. CDR3 protein: CASSTGHLRTDTQYF. The DNA of the CDR3 is TGTGCCAGTAGTACCGGACATCTACGGACAGATACGCAGTATTTT. The V call is TRBV19, the J call TRBJ2-3, with a tentative D call TRBD1 (5 bases). The V end was cut by 4 bases, the J end by 3 bases, with 14 bases between. This CDR3 is 15 amino acids long. Per germline, CDR1 LNHDA and CDR2 SQIVND (reference sequence). Drawing the rest from reference TRBV19 and TRBJ2-3, the complete variable domain is DGGITQSPKYLFRKEGQNVTLSCEQNLNHDAMYWYRQDPGQGLRLIYYSQIVNDFQKGDIAEGYSVSREKKESFPLTVTSAQKNPTAFYLCASSTGHLRTDTQYFGPGTRLTVL.

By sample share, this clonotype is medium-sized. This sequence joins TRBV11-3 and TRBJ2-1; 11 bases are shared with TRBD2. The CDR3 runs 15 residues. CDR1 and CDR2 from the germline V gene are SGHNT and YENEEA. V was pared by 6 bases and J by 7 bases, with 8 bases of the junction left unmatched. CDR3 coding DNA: TGTGCCAGCAGTAGCGGGAGGGGTATGGGGAATGAGCAGTTCTTC. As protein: CASSSGRGMGNEQFF.

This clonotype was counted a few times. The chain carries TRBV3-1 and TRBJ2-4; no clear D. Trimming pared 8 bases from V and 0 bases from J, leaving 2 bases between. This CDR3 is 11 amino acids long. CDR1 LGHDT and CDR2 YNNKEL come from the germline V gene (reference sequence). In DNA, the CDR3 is TGTGCCAGCGCAGCCAAAAACATTCAGTACTTC. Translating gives CASAAKNIQYF.

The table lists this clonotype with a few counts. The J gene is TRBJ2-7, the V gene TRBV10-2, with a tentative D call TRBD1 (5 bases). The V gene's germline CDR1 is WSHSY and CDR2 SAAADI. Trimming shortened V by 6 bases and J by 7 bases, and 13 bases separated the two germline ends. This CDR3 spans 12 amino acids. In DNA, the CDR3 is TGCGCCAGCAGCGACAGCTCACGGGAGCAGTACTTC. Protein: CASSDSSREQYF.

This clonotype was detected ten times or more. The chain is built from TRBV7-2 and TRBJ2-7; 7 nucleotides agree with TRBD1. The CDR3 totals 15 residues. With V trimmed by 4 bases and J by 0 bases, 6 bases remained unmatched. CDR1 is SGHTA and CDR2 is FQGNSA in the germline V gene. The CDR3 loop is CASSYGDSFSYEQYF. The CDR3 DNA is TGTGCCAGCAGCTACGGGGACAGTTTCTCCTACGAGCAGTACTTC.

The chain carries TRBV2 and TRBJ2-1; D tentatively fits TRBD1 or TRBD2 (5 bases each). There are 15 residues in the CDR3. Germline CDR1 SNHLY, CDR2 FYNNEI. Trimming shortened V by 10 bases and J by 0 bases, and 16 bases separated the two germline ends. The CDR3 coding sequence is TGTGCCACCTCGGCACGGGACCTCTCCTACAATGAGCAGTTCTTC. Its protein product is CATSARDLSYNEQFF.

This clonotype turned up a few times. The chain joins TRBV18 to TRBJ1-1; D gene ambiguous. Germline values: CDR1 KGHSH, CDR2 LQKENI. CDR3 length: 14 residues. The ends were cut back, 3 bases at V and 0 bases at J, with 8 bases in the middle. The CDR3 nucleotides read TGTGCCAGCTCACCCCGGGGTGTGAACACTGAAGCTTTCTTT. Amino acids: CASSPRGVNTEAFF.

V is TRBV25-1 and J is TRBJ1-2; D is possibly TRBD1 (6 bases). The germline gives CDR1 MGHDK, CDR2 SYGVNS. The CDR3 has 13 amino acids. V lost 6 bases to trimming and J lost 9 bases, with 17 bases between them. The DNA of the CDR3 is TGTGCCAGCAGAGCGGAGGGGGGAAGGAGCTACACCTTC. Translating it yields CASRAEGGRSYTF.

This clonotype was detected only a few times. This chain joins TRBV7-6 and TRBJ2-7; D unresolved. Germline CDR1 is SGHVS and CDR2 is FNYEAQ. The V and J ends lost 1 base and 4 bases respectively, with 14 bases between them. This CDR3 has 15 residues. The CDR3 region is CASSLEQNPAYEQYF. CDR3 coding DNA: TGTGCCAGCAGCTTAGAGCAGAACCCGGCATACGAGCAGTACTTC.

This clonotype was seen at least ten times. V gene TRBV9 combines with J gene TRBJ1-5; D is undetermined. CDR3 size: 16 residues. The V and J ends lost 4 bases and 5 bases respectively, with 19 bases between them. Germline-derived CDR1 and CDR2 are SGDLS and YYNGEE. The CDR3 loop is CASSSDGSIGDQPQHF. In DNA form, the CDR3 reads TGTGCCAGCAGCTCGGACGGGTCAATCGGGGATCAGCCCCAGCATTTT.